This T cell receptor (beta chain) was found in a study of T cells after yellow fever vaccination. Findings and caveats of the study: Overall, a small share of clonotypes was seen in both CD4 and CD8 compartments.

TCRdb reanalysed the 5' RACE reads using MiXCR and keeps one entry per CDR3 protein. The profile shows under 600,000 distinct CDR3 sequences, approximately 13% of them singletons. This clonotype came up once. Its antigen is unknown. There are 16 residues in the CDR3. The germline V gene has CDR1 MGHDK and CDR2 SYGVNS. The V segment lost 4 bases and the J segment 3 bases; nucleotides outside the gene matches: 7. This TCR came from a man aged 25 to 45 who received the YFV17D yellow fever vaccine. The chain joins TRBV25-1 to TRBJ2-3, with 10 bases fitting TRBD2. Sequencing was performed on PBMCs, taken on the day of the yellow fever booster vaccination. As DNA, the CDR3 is TGTGCCAGCAGTGTCCTAGCGGGAGTACGGACAGATACGCAGTATTTT. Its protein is CASSVLAGVRTDTQYF. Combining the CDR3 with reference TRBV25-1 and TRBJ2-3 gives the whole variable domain EADIYQTPRYLVIGTGKKITLECSQTMGHDKMYWYQQDPGMELHLIHYSYGVNSTEKGDLSSESTVSRIRTEHFPLTLESARPSHTSQYLCASSVLAGVRTDTQYFGPGTRLTVL.